The entry that follows covers one T cell receptor (beta chain) sequence. TCRdb keeps only in-frame clones here, not all; method: immunoSEQ multiplex PCR. The repertoire has under 70,000 clones, approximately 85% of them found once; the top ten carry approximately 8.5%. The sample is drawn from a study of glioma-infiltrating T cells after dendritic cell vaccination. Across the study: Patients received three intradermal dendritic cell vaccine injections at biweekly intervals.

The CDR3 has 11 amino acids. Per germline, CDR1 DFQATT and CDR2 SNEGSKA (reference sequence). The V segment lost 4 bases and the J segment 9 bases; nucleotides outside the gene matches: 3. The sequence derives from a human donor with glioblastoma. The sample consisted of blood, taken before dendritic cell vaccination. The chain is built from TRBV20-1 and TRBJ2-1; TRBD2 agrees at 7 bases. CDR3 region: CSANLAGEQFF. The CDR3 nucleotides read TGCAGTGCTAATTTAGCGGGTGAGCAGTTCTTC.